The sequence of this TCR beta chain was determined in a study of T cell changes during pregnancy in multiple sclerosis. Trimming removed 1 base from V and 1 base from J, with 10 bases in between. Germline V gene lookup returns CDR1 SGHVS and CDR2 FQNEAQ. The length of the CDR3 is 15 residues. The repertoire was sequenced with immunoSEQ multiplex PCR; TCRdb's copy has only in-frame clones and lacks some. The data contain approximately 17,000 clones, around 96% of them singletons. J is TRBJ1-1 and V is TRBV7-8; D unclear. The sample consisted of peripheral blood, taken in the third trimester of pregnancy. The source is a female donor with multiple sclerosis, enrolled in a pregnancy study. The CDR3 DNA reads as TGTGCCAGCAGCTTAGGTTCGGTCACGAACACTGAAGCTTTCTTT. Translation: CASSLGSVTNTEAFF.